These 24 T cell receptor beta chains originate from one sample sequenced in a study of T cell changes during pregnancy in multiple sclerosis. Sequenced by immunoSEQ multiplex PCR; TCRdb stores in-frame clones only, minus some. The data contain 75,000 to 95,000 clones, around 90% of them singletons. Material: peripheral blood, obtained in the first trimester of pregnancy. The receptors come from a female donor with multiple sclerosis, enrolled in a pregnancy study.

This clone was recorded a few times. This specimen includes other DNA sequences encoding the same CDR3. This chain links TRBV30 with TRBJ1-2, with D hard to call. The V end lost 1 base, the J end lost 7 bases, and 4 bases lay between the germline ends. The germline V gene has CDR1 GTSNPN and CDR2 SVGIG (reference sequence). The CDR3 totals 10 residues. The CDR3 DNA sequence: TGTGCCTGGAGTGGCGGTGGCTACACCTTC. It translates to CAWSGGGYTF.

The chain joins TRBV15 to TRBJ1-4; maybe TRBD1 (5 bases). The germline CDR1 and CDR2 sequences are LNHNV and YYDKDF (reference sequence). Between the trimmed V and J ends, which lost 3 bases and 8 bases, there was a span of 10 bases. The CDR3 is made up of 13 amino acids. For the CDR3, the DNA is TGTGCCACCAGCAGGGACACCGGGGAAAAACTGTTTTTT. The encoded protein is CATSRDTGEKLFF.

The CDR3 reads CASSGASGSNEQFF. CDR3 bases: TGTGCCAGCAGCGGGGCTAGCGGGAGCAATGAGCAGTTCTTC. The rearrangement joins TRBV5-6 to TRBJ2-1; 10 bases match TRBD2. Unmatched junction bases numbered 4, after V lost 4 bases and J lost 6 bases. The V gene's germline CDR1 is SGHDT and CDR2 YYEEEE. The CDR3 is 14 residues long. The full variable domain, in which reference TRBV5-6 and TRBJ2-1 provide the parts outside the CDR3, is DAGVTQSPTHLIKTRGQQVTLRCSPKSGHDTVSWYQQALGQGPQFIFQYYEEEERQRGNFPDRFSGHQFPNYSSELNVNALLLGDSALYLCASSGASGSNEQFFGPGTRLTVL.

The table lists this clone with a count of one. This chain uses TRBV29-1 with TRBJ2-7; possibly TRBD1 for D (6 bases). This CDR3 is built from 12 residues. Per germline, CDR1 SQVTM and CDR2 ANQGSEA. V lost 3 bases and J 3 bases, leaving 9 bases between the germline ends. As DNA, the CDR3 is TGCAGCGTTGACAGGGGTAGCTACGAGCAGTACTTC. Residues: CSVDRGSYEQYF.

The DNA of the CDR3 is TGTGCCAGCAGTTTGTCCCGGGACAGGGGGCTCGAGCAGTACTTC. Its protein is CASSLSRDRGLEQYF. The gene calls are TRBV27 and TRBJ2-7; the match to TRBD1 covers 12 bases. The germline gives CDR1 MNHEY, CDR2 SMNVEV (reference sequence). The CDR3 runs 15 residues. Trimming at V came to 3 bases and at J to 6 bases, leaving 6 bases not matched to a gene.

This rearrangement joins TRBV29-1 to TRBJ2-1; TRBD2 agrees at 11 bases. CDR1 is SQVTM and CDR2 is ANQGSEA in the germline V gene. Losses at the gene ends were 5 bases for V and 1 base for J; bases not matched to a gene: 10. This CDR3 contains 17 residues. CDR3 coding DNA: TGCAGCGTTATTTCCGGGACTAGCGGTATGTCCTACAATGAGCAGTTCTTC. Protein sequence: CSVISGTSGMSYNEQFF.

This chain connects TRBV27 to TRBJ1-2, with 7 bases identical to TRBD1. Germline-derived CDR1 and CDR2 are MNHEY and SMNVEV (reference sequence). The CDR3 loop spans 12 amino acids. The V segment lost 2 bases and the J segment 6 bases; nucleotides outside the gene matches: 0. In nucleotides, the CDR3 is TGTGCCAGCAGTTTAACAGGGGATGGCTACACCTTC. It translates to CASSLTGDGYTF.

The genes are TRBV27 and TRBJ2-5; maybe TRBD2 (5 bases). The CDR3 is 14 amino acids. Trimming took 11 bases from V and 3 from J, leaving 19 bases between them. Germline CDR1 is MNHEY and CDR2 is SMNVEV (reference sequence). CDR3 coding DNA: TGTGCCTCGGGCGCTAGCCCACATGAAGAGACCCAGTACTTC. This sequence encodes CASGASPHEETQYF.

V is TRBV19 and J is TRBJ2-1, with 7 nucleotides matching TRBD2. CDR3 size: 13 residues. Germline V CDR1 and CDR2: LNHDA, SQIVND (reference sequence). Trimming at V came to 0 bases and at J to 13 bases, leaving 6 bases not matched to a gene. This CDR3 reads CASSIDPGLDQFF. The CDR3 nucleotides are TGTGCCAGTAGTATAGATCCTGGACTAGACCAGTTCTTC.

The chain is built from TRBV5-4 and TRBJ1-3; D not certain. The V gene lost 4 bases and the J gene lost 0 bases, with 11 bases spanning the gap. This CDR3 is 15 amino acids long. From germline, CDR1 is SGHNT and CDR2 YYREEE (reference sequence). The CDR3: CASSNRDSSGNTIYF. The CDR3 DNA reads TGTGCCAGCAGCAACCGGGATTCCTCTGGAAACACCATATATTTT.

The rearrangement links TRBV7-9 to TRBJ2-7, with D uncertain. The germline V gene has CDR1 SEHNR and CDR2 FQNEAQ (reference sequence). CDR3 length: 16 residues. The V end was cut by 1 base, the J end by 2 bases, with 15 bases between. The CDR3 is CASSLGQRINPYEQYF. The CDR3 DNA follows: TGTGCCAGCAGCTTAGGGCAACGCATCAACCCCTACGAGCAGTACTTC.

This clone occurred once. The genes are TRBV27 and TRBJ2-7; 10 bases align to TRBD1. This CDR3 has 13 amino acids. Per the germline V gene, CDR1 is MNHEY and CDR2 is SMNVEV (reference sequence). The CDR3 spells CGSSGQGPFEQYF. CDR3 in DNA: TGTGGCTCCTCGGGACAGGGGCCCTTCGAGCAGTACTTC.

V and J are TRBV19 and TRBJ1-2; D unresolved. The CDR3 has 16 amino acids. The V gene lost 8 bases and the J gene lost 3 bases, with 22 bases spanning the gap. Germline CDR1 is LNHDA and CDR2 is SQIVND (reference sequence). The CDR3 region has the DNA TGTGCCAGTCTCCCTGCGGGCTCACTCCCCTACTATGGCTACACCTTC. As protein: CASLPAGSLPYYGYTF.

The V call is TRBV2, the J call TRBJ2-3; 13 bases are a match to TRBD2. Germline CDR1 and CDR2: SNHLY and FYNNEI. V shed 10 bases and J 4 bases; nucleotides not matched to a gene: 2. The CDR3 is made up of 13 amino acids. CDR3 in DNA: TGTGCCAACGGACTAGCGGGAGCAGATACGCAGTATTTT. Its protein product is CANGLAGADTQYF.

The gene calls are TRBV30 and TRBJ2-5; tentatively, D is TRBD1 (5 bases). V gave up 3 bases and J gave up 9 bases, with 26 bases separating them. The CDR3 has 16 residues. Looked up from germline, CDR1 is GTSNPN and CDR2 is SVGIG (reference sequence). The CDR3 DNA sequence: TGTGCCTGGAGGGGGCGCGGATACGGAGCACAAGAAGCCCAGTACTTC. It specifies CAWRGRGYGAQEAQYF.

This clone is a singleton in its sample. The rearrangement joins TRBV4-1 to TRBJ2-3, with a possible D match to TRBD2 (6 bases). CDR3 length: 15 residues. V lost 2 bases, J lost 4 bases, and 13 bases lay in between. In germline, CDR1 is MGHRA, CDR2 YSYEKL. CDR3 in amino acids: CASSQRASDPDTQYF. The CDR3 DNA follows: TGCGCCAGCAGCCAACGGGCTAGCGACCCAGATACGCAGTATTTT.

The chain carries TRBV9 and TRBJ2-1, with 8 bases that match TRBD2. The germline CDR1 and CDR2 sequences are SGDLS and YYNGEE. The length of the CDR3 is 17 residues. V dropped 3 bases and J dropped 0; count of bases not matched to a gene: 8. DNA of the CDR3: TGTGCCAGCAGCGAGCGGGGGACTACCATCTCCTACAATGAGCAGTTCTTC. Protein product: CASSERGTTISYNEQFF.

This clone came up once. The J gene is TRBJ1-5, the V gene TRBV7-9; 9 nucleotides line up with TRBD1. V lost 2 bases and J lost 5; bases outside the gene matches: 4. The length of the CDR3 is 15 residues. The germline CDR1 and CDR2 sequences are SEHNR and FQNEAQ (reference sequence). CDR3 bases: TGTGCCAGCAGCTTATCGGGACAGGGAGATCAGCCCCAGCATTTT. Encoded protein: CASSLSGQGDQPQHF. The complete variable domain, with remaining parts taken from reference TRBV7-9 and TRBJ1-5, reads DTGVSQNPRHKITKRGQNVTFRCDPISEHNRLYWYRQTLGQGPEFLTYFQNEAQLEKSRLLSDRFSAERPKGSFSTLEIQRTEQGDSAMYLCASSLSGQGDQPQHFGDGTRLSIL.

The CDR3 protein is CASSYGLAGVSREIYEQYF. The DNA of the CDR3 is TGTGCCAGTAGTTATGGGCTAGCGGGAGTCTCACGTGAGATCTACGAGCAGTACTTC. This sequence joins TRBV19 and TRBJ2-7; 10 nucleotides agree with TRBD2. Germline lookup yields CDR1 LNHDA and CDR2 SQIVND (reference sequence). The trim removed 5 bases at V and 3 bases at J, leaving 19 bases unmatched. The CDR3 runs 19 residues.

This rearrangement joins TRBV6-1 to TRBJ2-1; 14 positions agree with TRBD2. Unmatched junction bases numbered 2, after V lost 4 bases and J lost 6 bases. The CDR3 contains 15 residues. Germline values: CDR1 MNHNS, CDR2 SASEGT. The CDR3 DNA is TGTGCCAGCAGTGCCGGACTAGCGGGAGGCAATGAGCAGTTCTTC. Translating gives CASSAGLAGGNEQFF.

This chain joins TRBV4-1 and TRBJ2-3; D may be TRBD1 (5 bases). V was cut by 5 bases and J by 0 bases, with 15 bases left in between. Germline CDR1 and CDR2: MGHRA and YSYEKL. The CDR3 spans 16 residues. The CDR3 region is CASSLRIGASTDTQYF. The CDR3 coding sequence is TGCGCCAGCAGCTTGAGGATAGGGGCTAGCACAGATACGCAGTATTTT.

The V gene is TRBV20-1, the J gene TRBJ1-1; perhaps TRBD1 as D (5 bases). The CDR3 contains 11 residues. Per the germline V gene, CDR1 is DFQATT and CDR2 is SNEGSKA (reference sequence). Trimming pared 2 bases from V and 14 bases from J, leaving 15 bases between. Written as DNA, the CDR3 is TGCAGTGCTAGAATGGGCCAGGGTCCCTTCTTT. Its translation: CSARMGQGPFF.

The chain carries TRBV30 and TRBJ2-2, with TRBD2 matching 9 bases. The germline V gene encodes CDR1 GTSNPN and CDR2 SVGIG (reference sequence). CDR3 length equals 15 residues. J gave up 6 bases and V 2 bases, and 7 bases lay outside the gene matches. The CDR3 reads CAWSFSLAGSGELFF. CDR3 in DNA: TGTGCCTGGAGTTTTTCGCTAGCGGGATCCGGGGAGCTGTTTTTT.

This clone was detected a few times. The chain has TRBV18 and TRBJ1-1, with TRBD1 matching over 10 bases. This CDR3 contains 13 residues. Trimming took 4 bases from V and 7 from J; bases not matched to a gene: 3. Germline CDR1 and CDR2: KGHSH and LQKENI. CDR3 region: CASSLGTGDEAFF. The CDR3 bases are TGTGCCAGCTCACTCGGGACAGGGGATGAAGCTTTCTTT.